Below, one T cell receptor (beta chain) is given with its context. Amplification used 60 Vbeta primers and 13 Jbeta primers. Produced via immunoSEQ multiplex PCR; TCRdb's table is partial and in-frame only. Of fewer than 200,000 clones detected, around four fifths appear once; the ten largest clones hold under 1.5%. The length of the CDR3 is 15 residues. The V gene end was trimmed by 6 bases and the J gene end by 0 bases; junction bases not matched to a gene: 6. Looked up from germline, CDR1 is SNHLY and CDR2 is FYNNEI. The sample comes from a study of cytomegalovirus exposure and HLA in healthy donors. On the study more broadly: From HLA-typed donors, an early data release held roughly 89 million unique TCRs.

The source material was PBMCs. This receptor was obtained from a man aged 30 to 39 in good health and CMV-seronegative. The rearrangement uses TRBV2 and TRBJ1-2, with 8 bases that match TRBD1. The CDR3 nucleotides read TGTGCCAGCAGGGGACAGGACTTACCTAACTATGGCTACACCTTC. Protein product: CASRGQDLPNYGYTF.